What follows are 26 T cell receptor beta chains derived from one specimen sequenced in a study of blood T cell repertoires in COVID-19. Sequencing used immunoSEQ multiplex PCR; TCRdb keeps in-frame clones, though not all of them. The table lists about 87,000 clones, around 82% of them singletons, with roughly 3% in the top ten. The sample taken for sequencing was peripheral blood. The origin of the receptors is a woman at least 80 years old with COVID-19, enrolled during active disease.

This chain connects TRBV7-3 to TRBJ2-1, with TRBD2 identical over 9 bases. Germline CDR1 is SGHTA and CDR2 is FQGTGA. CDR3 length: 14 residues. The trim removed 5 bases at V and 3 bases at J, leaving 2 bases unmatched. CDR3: CASSASGVYNEQFF. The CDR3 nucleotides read TGTGCCAGCAGCGCTAGCGGGGTCTACAATGAGCAGTTCTTC.

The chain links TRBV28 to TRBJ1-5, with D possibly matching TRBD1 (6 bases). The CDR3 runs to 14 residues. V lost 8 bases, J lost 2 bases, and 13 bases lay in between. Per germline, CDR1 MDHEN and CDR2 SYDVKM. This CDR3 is CASGRGGRNQPQHF. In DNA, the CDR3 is TGTGCCAGCGGAAGAGGGGGACGCAATCAGCCCCAGCATTTT. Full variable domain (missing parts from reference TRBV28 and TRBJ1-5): DVKVTQSSRYLVKRTGEKVFLECVQDMDHENMFWYRQDPGLGLRLIYFSYDVKMKEKGDIPEGYSVSREKKERFSLILESASTNQTSMYLCASGRGGRNQPQHFGDGTRLSIL.

The CDR3, as DNA: TGTGCCTGGAGTGTACTGAGCGGGACCCAGTACTTC. Encoded protein: CAWSVLSGTQYF. V and J are TRBV30 and TRBJ2-5, with D perhaps matching TRBD2 (5 bases). CDR3 length: 12 amino acids. Germline loops: CDR1 GTSNPN, CDR2 SVGIG (reference sequence). Trimming took off 0 bases at V and 7 bases at J, with 9 bases between the two ends.

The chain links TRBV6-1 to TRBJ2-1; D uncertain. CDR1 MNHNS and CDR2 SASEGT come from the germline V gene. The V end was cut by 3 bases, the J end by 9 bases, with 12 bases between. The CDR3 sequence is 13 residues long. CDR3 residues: CASSDAVFSEQFF. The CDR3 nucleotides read TGTGCCAGCAGTGATGCGGTTTTTAGTGAGCAGTTCTTC.

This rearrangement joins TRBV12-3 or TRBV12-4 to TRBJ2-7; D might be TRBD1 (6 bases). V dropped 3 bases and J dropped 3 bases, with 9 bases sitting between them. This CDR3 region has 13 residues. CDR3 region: CASSFRTDYEQYF. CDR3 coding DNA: TGTGCCAGCAGTTTTAGGACAGACTACGAGCAGTACTTC.

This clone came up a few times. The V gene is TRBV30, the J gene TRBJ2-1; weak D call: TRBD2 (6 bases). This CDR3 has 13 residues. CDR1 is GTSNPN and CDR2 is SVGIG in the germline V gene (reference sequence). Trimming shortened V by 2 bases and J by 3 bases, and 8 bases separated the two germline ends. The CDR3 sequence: CAWSLTSYNEQFF. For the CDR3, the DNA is TGTGCCTGGAGTTTGACTAGCTACAATGAGCAGTTCTTC.

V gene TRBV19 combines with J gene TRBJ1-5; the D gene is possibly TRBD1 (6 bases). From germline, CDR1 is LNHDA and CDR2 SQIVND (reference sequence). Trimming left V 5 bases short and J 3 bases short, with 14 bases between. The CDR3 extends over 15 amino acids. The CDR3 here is CASSATGTNNQPQHF. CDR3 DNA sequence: TGTGCCAGTAGTGCAACCGGGACAAACAATCAGCCCCAGCATTTT.

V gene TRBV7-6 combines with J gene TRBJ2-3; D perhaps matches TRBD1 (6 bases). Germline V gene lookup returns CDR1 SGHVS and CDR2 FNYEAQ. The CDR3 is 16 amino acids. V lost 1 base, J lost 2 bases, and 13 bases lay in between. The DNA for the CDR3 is TGTGCCAGCAGCTTAGGGAAGGGGGACAACACAGATACGCAGTATTTT. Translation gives CASSLGKGDNTDTQYF.

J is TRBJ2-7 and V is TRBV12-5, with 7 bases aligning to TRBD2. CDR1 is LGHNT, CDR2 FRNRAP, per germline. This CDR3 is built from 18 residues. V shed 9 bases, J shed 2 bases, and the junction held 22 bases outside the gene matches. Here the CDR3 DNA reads TGTGCTAGGGTCTTTTATAAGGTCAGGCGGGAGACGGCCTACGAGCAGTACTTC. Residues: CARVFYKVRRETAYEQYF.

The chain's CDR3 is CASSLVVGVIGNEQFF. CDR3 nucleotide sequence: TGCGCCAGCAGCTTGGTTGTGGGAGTTATTGGAAATGAGCAGTTCTTC. The chain is built from TRBV5-1 and TRBJ2-1, with a possible D match to TRBD2 (5 bases). CDR1 and CDR2 from the germline V gene are SGHRS and YFSETQ. The V end was cut by 0 bases, the J end by 7 bases, with 17 bases between. The CDR3 covers 16 residues.

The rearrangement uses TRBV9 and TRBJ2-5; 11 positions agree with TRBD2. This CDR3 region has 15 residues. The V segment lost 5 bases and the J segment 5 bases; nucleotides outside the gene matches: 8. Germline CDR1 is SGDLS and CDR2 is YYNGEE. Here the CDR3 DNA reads TGTGCCAGCAGTGCAACTAGCGGGGGAGGGGAGACCCAGTACTTC. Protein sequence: CASSATSGGGETQYF.

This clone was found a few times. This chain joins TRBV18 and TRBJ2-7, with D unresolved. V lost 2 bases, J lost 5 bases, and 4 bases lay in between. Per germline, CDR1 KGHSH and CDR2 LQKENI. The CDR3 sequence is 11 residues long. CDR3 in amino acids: CASSPANEQYF. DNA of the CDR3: TGTGCCAGCTCACCAGCTAACGAGCAGTACTTC. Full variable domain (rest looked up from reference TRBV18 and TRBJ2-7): NAGVMQNPRHLVRRRGQEARLRCSPMKGHSHVYWYRQLPEEGLKFMVYLQKENIIDESGMPKERFSAEFPKEGPSILRIQQVVRGDSAAYFCASSPANEQYFGPGTRLTVT.

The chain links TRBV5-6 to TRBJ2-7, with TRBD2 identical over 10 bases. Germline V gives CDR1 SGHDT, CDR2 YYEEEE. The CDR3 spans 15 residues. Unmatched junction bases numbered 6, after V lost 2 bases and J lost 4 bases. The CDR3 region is CASSFAPSGSYEQYF. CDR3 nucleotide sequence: TGTGCCAGCAGCTTCGCTCCTAGCGGGAGTTACGAGCAGTACTTC.

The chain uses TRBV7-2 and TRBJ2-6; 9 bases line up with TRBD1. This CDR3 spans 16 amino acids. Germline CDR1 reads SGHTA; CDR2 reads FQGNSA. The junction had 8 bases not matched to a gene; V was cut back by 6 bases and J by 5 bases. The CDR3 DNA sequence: TGTGCCAGCAGACAAAACAGGGGGCGTTGGGCCAACGTCCTGACTTTC. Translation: CASRQNRGRWANVLTF. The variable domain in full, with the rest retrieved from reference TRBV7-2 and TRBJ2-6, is GAGVSQSPSNKVTEKGKDVELRCDPISGHTALYWYRQSLGQGLEFLIYFQGNSAPDKSGLPSDRFSAERTGGSVSTLTIQRTQQEDSAVYLCASRQNRGRWANVLTFGAGSRLTVL.

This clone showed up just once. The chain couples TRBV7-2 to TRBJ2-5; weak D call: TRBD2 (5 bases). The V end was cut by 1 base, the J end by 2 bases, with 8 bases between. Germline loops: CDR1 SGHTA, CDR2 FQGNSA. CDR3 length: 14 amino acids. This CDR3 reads CASSLEGGQETQYF. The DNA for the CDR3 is TGTGCCAGCAGCTTAGAGGGCGGGCAAGAGACCCAGTACTTC.

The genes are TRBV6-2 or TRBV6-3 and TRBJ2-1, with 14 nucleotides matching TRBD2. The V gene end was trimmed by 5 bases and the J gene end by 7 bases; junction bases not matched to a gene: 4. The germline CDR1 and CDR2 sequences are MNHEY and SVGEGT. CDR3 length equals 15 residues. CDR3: CASSRLAGGVNEQFF. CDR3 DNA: TGTGCCAGCAGTAGACTAGCGGGGGGGGTAAATGAGCAGTTCTTC.

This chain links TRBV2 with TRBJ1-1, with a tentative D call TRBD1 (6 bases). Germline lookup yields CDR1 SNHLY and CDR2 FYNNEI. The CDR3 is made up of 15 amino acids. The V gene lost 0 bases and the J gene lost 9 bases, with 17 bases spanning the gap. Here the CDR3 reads CASSEAGGGVGQAFF. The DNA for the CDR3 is TGTGCCAGCAGTGAAGCCGGGGGGGGCGTGGGACAAGCTTTCTTT.

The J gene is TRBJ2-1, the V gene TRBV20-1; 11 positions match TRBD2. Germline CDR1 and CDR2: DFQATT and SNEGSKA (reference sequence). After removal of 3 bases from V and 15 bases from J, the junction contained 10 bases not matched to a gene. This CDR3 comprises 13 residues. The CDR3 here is CSASASGGRVRFF. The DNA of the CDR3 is TGCAGTGCTAGTGCTAGCGGGGGGCGCGTGAGGTTCTTC.

Here the CDR3 reads CAGGQGLEQYF. The CDR3 DNA is TGTGCCGGGGGACAGGGGCTCGAGCAGTACTTC. The V gene is TRBV2, the J gene TRBJ2-7, with 10 bases aligning to TRBD1. CDR3 length: 11 amino acids. Germline V gene lookup returns CDR1 SNHLY and CDR2 FYNNEI. Unmatched junction bases numbered 4, after V lost 11 bases and J lost 6 bases.

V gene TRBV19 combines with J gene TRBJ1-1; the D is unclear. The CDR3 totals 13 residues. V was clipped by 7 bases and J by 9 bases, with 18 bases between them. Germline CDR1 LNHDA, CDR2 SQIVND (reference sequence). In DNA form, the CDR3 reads TGTGCCAGTATTTTTGCAGGCTACAACCAAGCTTTCTTT. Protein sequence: CASIFAGYNQAFF.

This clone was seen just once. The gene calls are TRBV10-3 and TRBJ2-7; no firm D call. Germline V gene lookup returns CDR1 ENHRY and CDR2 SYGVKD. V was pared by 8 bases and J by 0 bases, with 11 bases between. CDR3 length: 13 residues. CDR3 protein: CAIHGRNSYEQYF. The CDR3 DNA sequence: TGTGCCATCCATGGCCGAAACTCCTACGAGCAGTACTTC.

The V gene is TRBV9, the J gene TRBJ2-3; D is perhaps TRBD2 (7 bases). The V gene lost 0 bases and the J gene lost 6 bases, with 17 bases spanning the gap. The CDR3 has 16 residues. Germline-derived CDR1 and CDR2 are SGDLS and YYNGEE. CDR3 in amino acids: CASSVDGGRWLDTQYF. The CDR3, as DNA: TGTGCCAGCAGCGTAGACGGGGGGCGGTGGTTGGATACGCAGTATTTT.

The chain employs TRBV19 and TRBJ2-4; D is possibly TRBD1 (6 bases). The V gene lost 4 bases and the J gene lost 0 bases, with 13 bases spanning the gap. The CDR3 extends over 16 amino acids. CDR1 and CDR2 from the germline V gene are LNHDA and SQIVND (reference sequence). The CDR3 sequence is CASSRQQGSAKNIQYF. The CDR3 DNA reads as TGTGCCAGTAGTAGACAACAGGGCTCAGCCAAAAACATTCAGTACTTC.

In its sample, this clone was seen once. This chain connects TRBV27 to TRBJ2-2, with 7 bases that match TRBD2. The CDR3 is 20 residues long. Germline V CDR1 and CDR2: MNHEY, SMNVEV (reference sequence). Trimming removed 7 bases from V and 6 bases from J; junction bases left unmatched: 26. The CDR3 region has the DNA TGTGCCAGCACCCATTCCCCACTTTGGCTTGGAGGGAGGGCGGCCGGGGAGCTGTTTTTT. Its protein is CASTHSPLWLGGRAAGELFF.

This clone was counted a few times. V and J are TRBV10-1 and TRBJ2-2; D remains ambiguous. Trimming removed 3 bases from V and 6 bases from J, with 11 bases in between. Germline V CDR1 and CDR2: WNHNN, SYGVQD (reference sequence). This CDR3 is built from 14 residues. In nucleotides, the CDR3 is TGCGCCAGCAGTGACCCGGGTGGCTCCGGGGAGCTGTTTTTT. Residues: CASSDPGGSGELFF.

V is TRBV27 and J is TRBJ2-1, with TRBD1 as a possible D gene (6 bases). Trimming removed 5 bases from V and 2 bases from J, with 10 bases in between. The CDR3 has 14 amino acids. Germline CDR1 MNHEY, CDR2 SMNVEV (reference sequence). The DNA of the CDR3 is TGTGCCAGCAGTAAGGGGGAAACCTACAATGAGCAGTTCTTC. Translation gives CASSKGETYNEQFF.